This T cell receptor (beta chain) was sequenced during a study of blood T cells in healthy people across ages. Trimming removed 6 bases from V and 0 bases from J, with 19 bases in between. The CDR3 loop spans 17 amino acids. Germline V CDR1 and CDR2: MNHEY, SMNVEV (reference sequence). Using a J-beta primer mix together with a sample-barcoded 5' primer, a second PCR was run for roughly 6 to 12 cycles. Each CDR3 protein is one row after TCRdb ran MiXCR on the 5' RACE reads. The data contain some 1 million distinct CDR3 sequences, 35% to 55% of them seen just once; the ten biggest clones take up 15% to 20%.

V usage is TRBV27 and J usage is TRBJ2-3; possibly TRBD1 for D (6 bases). Sequenced material: blood. This clonotype originated in a woman aged 60 to 75 in good health. CDR3 DNA: TGTGCCAGCAGCCCTATAACAGGGACCACTAGCACAGATACGCAGTATTTT. Its protein is CASSPITGTTSTDTQYF.